This T cell receptor beta chain came from a study of PD-1 blockade in mismatch repair-deficient tumors. Study summary: Enrolled about 2013-2016, patients had progressing, pretreated mismatch repair-deficient cancers of 11 to 13 types.

Overall study findings and caveats: Rapid post-treatment expansion, then contraction, generally preceding radiologic response, marked tumor-resident clones.

V lost 6 bases, J lost 5 bases, and 14 bases lay in between. CDR1 is SGHNT, CDR2 YENEEA, per germline. The CDR3 totals 13 residues. Worth noting for this clone: Its antigen is not known.

Measured with immunoSEQ multiplex PCR; TCRdb has only the in-frame clones, and not every one. Found here are roughly 49,000 clones, under 85% of them singletons; the top ten hold less than 3.5%. This TCR was recovered from an adult with mismatch repair-deficient cancer. The V and J genes are TRBV11-3 and TRBJ2-7; tentative D call: TRBD2 (6 bases). The sample consisted of PBMCs, taken before pembrolizumab treatment. CDR3 coding DNA: TGTGCCAGCAGGAGGAGGGCTGAGGACGAGCAGTACTTC. It codes for CASRRRAEDEQYF.